Below are 10 T cell receptor beta chains sequenced from a single sample in a study of blood T cells in healthy people across ages. Using a J-beta primer mix together with a sample-barcoded 5' primer, a second PCR was run for 7 to 11 cycles. Each CDR3 protein gets one entry after TCRdb re-called the 5' RACE reads with MiXCR. The profile covers approximately 1.5 million distinct CDR3 sequences, with roughly a third appearing a single time and 11% taken by the ten largest. Input material: blood. The receptors were gathered from a woman aged 25 to 39 in good health.

This clonotype was observed a few times. V usage is TRBV12-3 or TRBV12-4 and J usage is TRBJ2-3; 7 bases are shared with TRBD2. The ends lost 3 bases at V and 0 bases at J; junction bases unmatched: 3. The CDR3 is 15 residues long. CDR3 amino acids: CASSFAGASTDTQYF. CDR3 sequence (DNA): TGTGCCAGCAGTTTCGCGGGAGCTAGCACAGATACGCAGTATTTT.

This chain joins TRBV6-1 and TRBJ2-3, with 12 bases identical to TRBD2. CDR3 length: 18 amino acids. Germline CDR1 MNHNS, CDR2 SASEGT. The V segment lost 0 bases and the J segment 0 bases; nucleotides outside the gene matches: 4. Written as DNA, the CDR3 is TGTGCCAGCAGTGAAGCGTCTAGCGGGGGGGGGAGCACAGATACGCAGTATTTT. The encoded protein is CASSEASSGGGSTDTQYF.

This clonotype was detected ten times or more. The V call is TRBV5-5, the J call TRBJ2-7, with D possibly TRBD1 on 6 matching bases. The ends were cut back, 4 bases at V and 2 bases at J, with 13 bases in the middle. The length of the CDR3 is 14 residues. CDR1 is SGHKS and CDR2 is YYEKEE in the germline V gene (reference sequence). The CDR3 nucleotides read TGTGCCAGCAGCCCCGACAGGACAGCCTACGAGCAGTACTTC. Translation gives CASSPDRTAYEQYF.

The chain has TRBV7-9 and TRBJ2-7; a weak D match, TRBD2 (6 bases). Trimming shortened V by 2 bases and J by 2 bases, and 16 bases separated the two germline ends. Germline values: CDR1 SEHNR, CDR2 FQNEAQ (reference sequence). This CDR3 contains 16 residues. CDR3 amino acids: CASSLQRGGKPYEQYF. The CDR3 region has the DNA TGTGCCAGCAGCTTACAAAGGGGCGGGAAACCCTACGAGCAGTACTTC. The variable domain in full, completed from reference TRBV7-9 and TRBJ2-7, reads DTGVSQNPRHKITKRGQNVTFRCDPISEHNRLYWYRQTLGQGPEFLTYFQNEAQLEKSRLLSDRFSAERPKGSFSTLEIQRTEQGDSAMYLCASSLQRGGKPYEQYFGPGTRLTVT.

The V gene is TRBV9, the J gene TRBJ2-7; D is possibly TRBD1 (6 bases). CDR3 size: 16 residues. The germline V and J ends were trimmed by 3 bases and 0 bases, with 16 bases remaining between them. The germline gives CDR1 SGDLS, CDR2 YYNGEE. CDR3 DNA: TGTGCCAGCAGCGCATCCTCAGGGGATAACTCCTACGAGCAGTACTTC. This codes for CASSASSGDNSYEQYF.

This clonotype occurred many times. V usage is TRBV5-1 and J usage is TRBJ2-7; 7 nucleotides line up with TRBD1. The length of the CDR3 is 14 residues. Germline CDR1 reads SGHRS; CDR2 reads YFSETQ. J lost 1 base, V lost 3 bases, and 4 bases had no gene match. In DNA form, the CDR3 reads TGCGCCAGCAGCTGGGGGACAGCGTCCTACGAGCAGTACTTC. Protein sequence: CASSWGTASYEQYF.

The V gene is TRBV10-3, the J gene TRBJ1-2; D not resolved. V was clipped by 3 bases and J by 0 bases, with 5 bases between them. Germline V gene lookup returns CDR1 ENHRY and CDR2 SYGVKD. This CDR3 has 13 residues. Here the CDR3 reads CAISDIANYGYTF. The CDR3 nucleotides are TGTGCCATCAGTGATATCGCTAACTATGGCTACACCTTC.

This sequence joins TRBV20-1 and TRBJ2-1; TRBD2 agrees at 8 bases. Germline V gives CDR1 DFQATT, CDR2 SNEGSKA (reference sequence). The CDR3 sequence is 17 residues long. The ends lost 4 bases at V and 0 bases at J; junction bases unmatched: 11. This chain's CDR3 is CSATSLSGVSSYNEQFF. Here the CDR3 DNA reads TGCAGTGCTACCTCTCTTAGCGGGGTTAGCTCCTACAATGAGCAGTTCTTC.

This clonotype was observed a handful of times. The chain uses TRBV14 and TRBJ2-7; D is possibly TRBD1 or TRBD2 (5 bases each). The CDR3 totals 13 residues. V was trimmed by 6 bases and J by 6 bases, leaving 15 bases between them. Per the germline V gene, CDR1 is SGHDN and CDR2 is FVKESK. CDR3 bases: TGTGCCAGCAGGACCCAGGGAGCCTCCGAGCAGTACTTC. As protein: CASRTQGASEQYF.

The V and J genes are TRBV5-1 and TRBJ1-1; D uncertain. This CDR3 has 14 amino acids. The V gene lost 0 bases and the J gene lost 5 bases, with 11 bases spanning the gap. The germline V gene encodes CDR1 SGHRS and CDR2 YFSETQ. The CDR3 protein is CASSLARAGTEAFF. CDR3 coding DNA: TGCGCCAGCAGCTTGGCCCGGGCGGGGACTGAAGCTTTCTTT.